This TCR beta chain is drawn from a study of identical twins (dated by TCRdb to about 2016). About the study as a whole: TCR alpha and beta repertoires from monozygotic twins, unrelated adults of various ages and cord blood were deep-sequenced to test whether fetal clonotypes persist. Replicate twin experiments were performed at different times using different library preparation protocols to rule out contamination. Broader findings and caveats from the paper: Invariant T cells such as MAIT and iNKT could partly confound zero-insertion analyses, although diverse VJ usage argued against such confounding for most clonotypes. In monozygotic twins, out-of-frame TCR alpha sharing was systematically underestimated by recombination models, although the models agreed with sharing between unrelated individuals. Abundant cord blood beta clonotypes carried fewer insertions; young adult naive repertoires showed a weaker similar trend, while memory repertoires showed none. Because the same donors could not be followed over many years, conclusions were based on cross-sectional statistical analysis. In beta out-of-frame sequences, excess twin sharing was weaker, because having fewer shared sequences lowered the signal-to-noise ratio. Compared with coincidental sharing between unrelated individuals, an excess of low generation-probability sequences was observed among out-of-frame TCR alpha sequences shared between twins.

Every donor was a healthy Caucasian. Libraries were prepared through 5' RACE. Instrument on record: Illumina HiSeq 2000. A universal primer binding site was added through template switching, and the final cDNA carried a unique molecular identifier so that TCR cDNA molecules could be counted accurately. Specific primers in the conserved constant-segment region were used to synthesize first-strand cDNA for the TCR alpha and beta chains. Each cDNA library was double barcoded, with a SMART-Mk sample barcode plus Illumina barcodes, to control for contamination. Two successive PCR steps introduced TruSeq adapter sequences along with Illumina sample barcodes. Sequencing of the TCR alpha and beta cDNA libraries was done on the Illumina HiSeq platform using custom primers. On the authors' methods: Unique molecular identifiers were extracted from raw reads with MiGEC, and CDR3 positions were determined with MiXCR. Recombination models were inferred per individual with the repgenHMM and IGoR tools using an EM algorithm. Shared clonotypes were analyzed with the tcR package in R, and sharing was normalized by the product of cloneset sizes. To study raw recombination free of thymic and clonal selection effects, out-of-frame nonproductive sequences were analyzed. The public reads were reprocessed in TCRdb via fastp at Q25 and MiXCR, keeping in-frame beta chains. Rows are unified per CDR3 protein, each entry keeping the most common DNA and genes. None of the V and J calls come from the authors' own analysis; TCRdb made them. The sample table holds 1.5 million to 2 million distinct CDR3 sequences, of which around 33% were seen once. The ten largest clones capture about 0.25% of the sample.

As to this clonotype: There is no known antigen for this receptor. The input lacks base qualities; no much larger clone sits a single base away.

From its cysteine to its phenylalanine, the CDR3 spans 15 amino acids. The only DNA kept is the CDR3, 45 bases in frame from the first base. The germline V gene yields SNHLY for CDR1 and FYNNEI for CDR2. V is trimmed back by 6 bases and J by 4 bases, and the junction contains 5 bases that no gene match accounts for. Sequencing input: cord blood. The TCR originated in a newborn girl in good health. The rearrangement combines TRBV2 with TRBJ2-2, with 10 bases aligning to TRBD2. The bases read TGTGCCAGCAGGAGCGGGGGGGCCCCCACCGGGGAGCTGTTTTTT. The encoded protein is CASRSGGAPTGELFF.